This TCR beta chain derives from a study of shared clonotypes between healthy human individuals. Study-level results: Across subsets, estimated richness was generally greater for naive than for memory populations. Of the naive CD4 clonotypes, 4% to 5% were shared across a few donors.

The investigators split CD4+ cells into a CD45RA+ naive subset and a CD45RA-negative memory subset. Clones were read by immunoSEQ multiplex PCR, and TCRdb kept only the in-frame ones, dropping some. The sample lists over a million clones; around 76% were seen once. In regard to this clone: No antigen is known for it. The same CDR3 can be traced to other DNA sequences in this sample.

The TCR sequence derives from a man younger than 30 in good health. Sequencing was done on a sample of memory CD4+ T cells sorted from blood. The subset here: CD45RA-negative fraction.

The CDR3 DNA reads TGTGCCAGCAGCGTAGATGGCGGCCCTAGCACAGATACGCAGTATTTT. This sequence encodes CASSVDGGPSTDTQYF. The chain has TRBV9 and TRBJ2-3, with D uncertain. The CDR3 has 16 residues. V was trimmed by 0 bases and J by 0 bases, leaving 11 bases between them. Germline CDR1 and CDR2: SGDLS and YYNGEE.